The 28 T cell receptor beta chains presented below share a single source sample, sequenced in a study of T cells in women clearing cervical HPV infection. Sequenced by immunoSEQ multiplex PCR; TCRdb stores in-frame clones only, minus some. The sample includes fewer than 40,000 clones. Material: blood buffy coat. The receptors were sampled from a woman aged 18 to 75 with a cervical HPV16 infection that either progressed to CIN3+ or cleared (not recorded which).

The CDR3 loop reads CASSQVRDSLRVAFF. CDR3 bases read: TGTGCCAGCAGCCAAGTTAGGGACAGTCTTCGTGTA. The chain joins TRBV4-2 to TRBJ1-1, with TRBD1 matching over 7 bases. The CDR3 extends 3 residues past the end of the read, so its final part is completed from the germline J gene. CDR1 and CDR2 (germline): LGHNA, YNFKEQ. The length of the CDR3 is 15 residues.

With regard to this clone: The CDR3 end falls 3 residues outside the read, so it is completed with the germline J gene. The chain combines TRBV2 with TRBJ1-1; 8 nucleotides agree with TRBD1. V lost 3 bases to trimming and J lost 3 bases; unmatched junction nucleotides: 6. Looked up from germline, CDR1 is SNHLY and CDR2 is FYNNEI. This CDR3 has 15 residues. CDR3 DNA, as far as it was read: TGTGCCAGCAGTGAGACAGGGGAGGCGTACACTGAA. It is translated as CASSETGEAYTE. The CDR3 in full is CASSETGEAYTEAFF.

On this clone: The CDR3 end is not reached by the read, which stops 3 residues before it; the germline J gene fills it in. This chain joins TRBV5-1 and TRBJ2-5; D possibly corresponds to TRBD2 (5 bases). Deletions cut 5 bases from V and 5 bases from J, with 10 bases between. Germline CDR1 is SGHRS and CDR2 is YFSETQ. The CDR3 is 12 residues long. Incomplete CDR3 DNA: TGCGCCAGCAGTCGGTCGGGGGAGACC. Translation: CASSRSGET. The CDR3 in its entirety is CASSRSGETQYF. Based on the CDR3 plus reference TRBV5-1 and TRBJ2-5, the full variable domain is KAGVTQTPRYLIKTRGQQVTLSCSPISGHRSVSWYQQTPGQGLQFLFEYFSETQRNKGNFPGRFSGRQFSNSRSEMNVSTLELGDSALYLCASSRSGETQYFGPGTRLLVL.

A note on this clone: The CDR3 end lies 3 residues beyond the end of the read and is filled in from the germline J gene. The V and J genes are TRBV20-1 and TRBJ1-1; D possibly corresponds to TRBD1 (6 bases). The CDR3 runs to 13 residues. V lost 6 bases and J lost 3, with 14 bases in between. CDR1 is DFQATT and CDR2 is SNEGSKA in the germline V gene (reference sequence). CDR3 protein: CSAKQGLDTEAFF. The DNA read from the CDR3 is TGCAGTGCAAAACAGGGTCTGGACACTGAA.

Points on this clone: The read stops 3 residues short of the end of the CDR3; the missing end is completed from the germline J gene. This chain uses TRBV2 with TRBJ2-5, with 10 bases lining up with TRBD2. This CDR3 is 17 amino acids long. Looked up from germline, CDR1 is SNHLY and CDR2 is FYNNEI. Trimming cost V 3 bases and J 1 base; bases outside gene matches: 8. The CDR3 protein is CASSEGTQRGGQETQYF. The sequenced part of the CDR3 DNA is TGTGCCAGCAGTGAGGGTACTCAGCGGGGGGGCCAAGAGACC. Full variable domain (outside the CDR3, taken from reference TRBV2 and TRBJ2-5): EPEVTQTPSHQVTQMGQEVILRCVPISNHLYFYWYRQILGQKVEFLVSFYNNEISEKSEIFDDQFSVERPDGSNFTLKIRSTKLEDSAMYFCASSEGTQRGGQETQYFGPGTRLLVL.

Worth noting for this clone: The read ends 3 residues before the CDR3 terminus; that terminus is restored from the germline J gene. This chain links TRBV6-2 or TRBV6-3 with TRBJ1-1, with a tentative D call TRBD1 (5 bases). This CDR3 is 12 amino acids long. Germline assignment: CDR1 MNHEY and CDR2 SVGEGT. V lost 2 bases and J lost 7, with 8 bases in between. The chain's CDR3 is CASSYGAFEAFF. The DNA read from the CDR3 is TGTGCCAGCAGTTACGGGGCCTTTGAA.

In regard to this clone: The CDR3 extends 3 residues past the end of the read, so its final part is completed from the germline J gene. V is TRBV2 and J is TRBJ1-5, with TRBD1 matching 8 bases. Trimming cost V 7 bases and J 6 bases; bases outside gene matches: 8. The CDR3 contains 14 residues. In germline, CDR1 is SNHLY, CDR2 FYNNEI. CDR3 loop: CASTGAGGGQPQHF. The part of the CDR3 DNA that was read is TGTGCCAGCACTGGGGCAGGGGGCGGTCAGCCC.

Details on this clone: Sequencing ends 3 residues short of the CDR3 end; the germline J gene provides the rest. V gene TRBV19 combines with J gene TRBJ2-7; D is unresolved. Germline V CDR1 and CDR2: LNHDA, SQIVND (reference sequence). The CDR3 is 15 residues long. The V end lost 0 bases, the J end lost 3 bases, and 12 bases lay between the germline ends. CDR3 protein: CASSIDHYTVYEQYF. The sequenced part of the CDR3 DNA is TGTGCCAGTAGTATAGATCATTACACAGTCTACGAG.

Notes on this clone: Read sequence stops 3 residues before the CDR3 end, and the germline J gene provides the missing end. This chain connects TRBV5-4 to TRBJ2-7; 10 bases map to TRBD1. The V gene's germline CDR1 is SGHNT and CDR2 YYREEE (reference sequence). V gave up 3 bases and J gave up 4 bases; unmatched junction bases: 7. The CDR3 totals 15 residues. CDR3 sequence: CASSSWTGGSYEQYF. The DNA read from the CDR3 is TGTGCCAGCAGCTCCTGGACAGGGGGTTCTTACGAG.

The DNA read from the CDR3 is TGTGCCAGCAGCTTAAAGCCACAGGGCTACAATGAG. Encoded protein: CASSLKPQGYNE. The full CDR3 protein is CASSLKPQGYNEQFF. This rearrangement joins TRBV7-3 to TRBJ2-1, with D possibly matching TRBD1 (6 bases). The read comes to an end 3 residues before the CDR3 does, leaving the germline J gene to fill in the end. CDR1 is SGHTA and CDR2 is FQGTGA in the germline V gene. This CDR3 is 15 amino acids long. Trimming left V 1 base short and J 3 bases short, with 10 bases between.

Details on this clone: The CDR3 end falls 3 residues outside the read, so it is completed with the germline J gene. The gene calls are TRBV19 and TRBJ1-1; no firm D call. Trimming removed 7 bases from V and 6 bases from J, with 24 bases in between. CDR3 size: 16 residues. CDR1 LNHDA and CDR2 SQIVND come from the germline V gene (reference sequence). Partial CDR3 DNA: TGTGCCAGTACCCCGGACTTCGGAGCTACAGACGCTGAA. Protein sequence: CASTPDFGATDAE. The entire CDR3 sequence reads CASTPDFGATDAEAFF.

As concerns this clone: The observed sequence ends 3 residues before the CDR3 terminus, with the missing tail filled in from the germline J gene. The chain recombines TRBV14 with TRBJ2-5; unclear D gene. Deletions cut 1 base from V and 2 bases from J, with 14 bases between. This CDR3 region has 16 residues. Germline-derived CDR1 and CDR2 are SGHDN and FVKESK. The CDR3 sequence is CASSQVGRTRQETQYF. CDR3 bases read: TGTGCCAGCAGCCAAGTGGGCAGAACCCGACAAGAGACC. Variable domain in full (rest from reference TRBV14 and TRBJ2-5): EAGVTQFPSHSVIEKGQTVTLRCDPISGHDNLYWYRRVMGKEIKFLLHFVKESKQDESGMPNNRFLAERTGGTYSTLKVQPAELEDSGVYFCASSQVGRTRQETQYFGPGTRLLVL.

Turning to this clone: With the read ending 3 residues before the CDR3 end, the germline J gene is used to fill in that end. V and J are TRBV13 and TRBJ2-7; the match to TRBD1 covers 8 bases. Germline CDR1 PRHDT, CDR2 FYEKMQ (reference sequence). Trimming cost V 0 bases and J 3 bases; bases outside gene matches: 4. The CDR3 runs 15 residues. Incomplete CDR3 DNA: TGTGCCAGCAGCTTAGGCCCCGGACAGGGCTACGAG. It encodes CASSLGPGQGYE. The CDR3 in full is CASSLGPGQGYEQYF.

Points on this clone: The read ends 3 residues before the CDR3 terminus; that terminus is restored from the germline J gene. V gene TRBV11-2 combines with J gene TRBJ1-1, with 8 bases fitting TRBD1. This CDR3 is built from 14 residues. Germline-derived CDR1 and CDR2 are SGHAT and FQNNGV. The sequenced CDR3 bases are TGTGCCAGCAGCCCGGGACAGGACCCCCCAAAG. It translates to CASSPGQDPPK. The whole CDR3 reads CASSPGQDPPKAFF.

As to this clone: The read gets to within 3 residues of the CDR3 end, and the germline J gene fills in the rest. This chain joins TRBV7-3 and TRBJ1-2, with 9 positions matching TRBD1. Germline CDR1 and CDR2: SGHTA and FQGTGA. CDR3 size: 16 residues. With V trimmed by 6 bases and J by 2 bases, 10 bases remained unmatched. CDR3 DNA (partial): TGTGCCAGCAGTTCGAAGGGGACAGGGCCAAACTATGGC. It is translated as CASSSKGTGPNYG. Given in full, the CDR3 is CASSSKGTGPNYGYTF.

With regard to this clone: The observed sequence ends 3 residues before the CDR3 terminus, with the missing tail filled in from the germline J gene. The chain recombines TRBV5-1 with TRBJ1-1; perhaps TRBD1 as D (5 bases). Trimming took 3 bases from V and 0 from J, leaving 15 bases between them. CDR3 length equals 16 residues. Per germline, CDR1 SGHRS and CDR2 YFSETQ. Partial CDR3 DNA: TGCGCCAGCAGCTCGTCGACAGCCTCCATGAACACTGAA. Translated: CASSSSTASMNTE. The complete CDR3 protein is CASSSSTASMNTEAFF. The entire variable domain, with the rest obtained from reference TRBV5-1 and TRBJ1-1, is as follows: KAGVTQTPRYLIKTRGQQVTLSCSPISGHRSVSWYQQTPGQGLQFLFEYFSETQRNKGNFPGRFSGRQFSNSRSEMNVSTLELGDSALYLCASSSSTASMNTEAFFGQGTRLTVV.

Concerning this clone itself: Read data end 3 residues before the CDR3 end; the end is taken from the germline J gene. The chain recombines TRBV6-1 with TRBJ2-1; 9 positions agree with TRBD1. The CDR3 is 14 amino acids. From germline, CDR1 is MNHNS and CDR2 SASEGT. V was clipped by 4 bases and J by 6 bases; unmatched bases: 4. The CDR3 is CASSGTGDRNEQFF. The covered CDR3 bases are TGTGCCAGCAGTGGGACAGGGGATCGCAATGAG.

Regarding this clone: The sequence runs out 3 residues before the end of the CDR3; the remainder is reconstructed from the germline J gene. The chain is built from TRBV7-9 and TRBJ2-5; TRBD2 aligns across 7 bases. CDR1 and CDR2 from the germline V gene are SEHNR and FQNEAQ (reference sequence). V gave up 4 bases and J gave up 5 bases; unmatched junction bases: 7. CDR3 length equals 14 residues. The CDR3 DNA, read in part, is TGTGCCAGCAGCTCGGGACTACCAGGGGAGACC. It is translated as CASSSGLPGET. The full CDR3 is CASSSGLPGETQYF.

For this clone: The read terminates 3 residues before the CDR3 end, so the remaining end is supplied by the germline J gene. This chain uses TRBV29-1 with TRBJ2-1, with D maybe TRBD1 (6 bases). V dropped 7 bases and J dropped 6 bases, with 13 bases sitting between them. CDR1 and CDR2 (germline): SQVTM, ANQGSEA. There are 12 residues in the CDR3. The CDR3 reads CSAKEGGNEQFF. Incomplete CDR3 DNA: TGCAGCGCGAAGGAAGGGGGCAATGAG.

About this clone itself: The CDR3 end falls 3 residues outside the read, so it is completed with the germline J gene. The chain couples TRBV10-3 to TRBJ1-1, with D possibly being TRBD1 (5 bases). Trimming cost V 6 bases and J 0 bases, with 11 bases left between them. Germline assignment: CDR1 ENHRY and CDR2 SYGVKD. The CDR3 has 14 amino acids. This CDR3 reads CAISTGDLNTEAFF. CDR3 DNA (partial): TGTGCCATCAGCACAGGTGACCTGAACACTGAA.

Turning to this clone: The CDR3 end lies 3 residues beyond the end of the read and is filled in from the germline J gene. The chain has TRBV20-1 and TRBJ2-1; TRBD2 matches at 13 bases. The V segment lost 5 bases and the J segment 4 bases; nucleotides outside the gene matches: 5. The CDR3 runs to 15 residues. Per the germline V gene, CDR1 is DFQATT and CDR2 is SNEGSKA (reference sequence). The CDR3 loop is CSALRTSGGYNEQFF. The sequenced part of the CDR3 DNA is TGCAGTGCTCTCCGGACTAGCGGGGGATACAATGAG.

About this clone itself: The missing CDR3 end, 3 residues past where the read stops, is filled in from the germline J gene. The gene calls are TRBV7-9 and TRBJ2-5, with 7 bases lining up with TRBD1. The CDR3 consists of 14 residues. Germline lookup yields CDR1 SEHNR and CDR2 FQNEAQ (reference sequence). V gave up 5 bases and J gave up 2 bases; unmatched junction bases: 5. The part of the CDR3 DNA that was read is TGTGCCAGCAGCCCCGGGACAGTACAAGAGACC. It is translated as CASSPGTVQET. The full CDR3 reads CASSPGTVQETQYF.

The CDR3 here is CSVEVTGSGNTIYF. The sequenced part of the CDR3 DNA is TGCAGCGTTGAGGTGACTGGGTCCGGAAACACC. The rearrangement joins TRBV29-1 to TRBJ1-3; D is unresolved. From the germline J gene comes the end of the CDR3, since the read stops 3 residues before it. Germline V gene sequence: CDR1 SQVTM, CDR2 ANQGSEA. This CDR3 comprises 14 residues. With 3 bases removed from V and 4 bases from J, the gap between germline ends came to 13 bases. The full variable domain, in which reference TRBV29-1 and TRBJ1-3 provide the parts outside the CDR3, is SAVISQKPSRDICQRGTSLTIQCQVDSQVTMMFWYRQQPGQSLTLIATANQGSEATYESGFVIDKFPISRPNLTFSTLTVSNMSPEDSSIYLCSVEVTGSGNTIYFGEGSWLTVV.

Concerning this clone itself: From the germline J gene comes the end of the CDR3, since the read stops 3 residues before it. The J gene is TRBJ2-5, the V gene TRBV11-2; D remains unclear. CDR1 and CDR2 (germline): SGHAT, FQNNGV. This CDR3 region has 11 residues. V was shortened by 2 bases and J by 5 bases, with 3 bases between the two germline ends. The CDR3 DNA, read in part, is TGTGCCAGCAGCTTAAGGGAGACC. Translated, it gives CASSLRET. The complete CDR3 reads CASSLRETQYF.

With respect to this clone: The read gets to within 3 residues of the CDR3 end, and the germline J gene fills in the rest. This sequence joins TRBV20-1 and TRBJ1-2; 7 positions match TRBD1. The CDR3 loop spans 14 amino acids. V trimming: 3 bases; J trimming: 4 bases; junction bases outside the gene matches: 8. The germline V gene encodes CDR1 DFQATT and CDR2 SNEGSKA (reference sequence). The CDR3 loop is CSASRGQRIYGYTF. CDR3 DNA (partial): TGCAGTGCTAGCCGGGGACAGCGAATCTATGGC.

Details on this clone: The read terminates 3 residues before the CDR3 end, so the remaining end is supplied by the germline J gene. V usage is TRBV20-1 and J usage is TRBJ1-2, with 12 bases matching TRBD1. Germline CDR1 and CDR2: DFQATT and SNEGSKA (reference sequence). The V gene end was trimmed by 3 bases and the J gene end by 6 bases; junction bases not matched to a gene: 8. The length of the CDR3 is 15 residues. The part of the CDR3 DNA that was read is TGCAGTGCTAGTGCGGGACAGGGGGCTGTGGATGGC. Protein: CSASAGQGAVDG. The entire CDR3 reads CSASAGQGAVDGYTF.

As concerns this clone: The sequence runs out 3 residues before the end of the CDR3; the remainder is reconstructed from the germline J gene. This chain uses TRBV5-3 with TRBJ2-3; TRBD2 matches at 15 bases. TRBV5-3 is an ORF, and what it does is uncertain. The CDR3 sequence is 18 residues long. The trim removed 4 bases at V and 0 bases at J, leaving 6 bases unmatched. CDR3 DNA (partial): TGTGCCAGAAGCCCGGGACTAGCGGGGGGATCTAGCACAGATACG. Translated: CARSPGLAGGSSTDT. The whole CDR3 reads CARSPGLAGGSSTDTQYF.

With respect to this clone: The read falls 3 residues short of the CDR3 end, and the missing part is taken from the germline J gene. The chain employs TRBV2 and TRBJ2-1; 12 positions match TRBD2. CDR1 SNHLY and CDR2 FYNNEI come from the germline V gene. J lost 4 bases, V lost 6 bases, and 4 bases had no gene match. This CDR3 contains 15 residues. The sequenced CDR3 bases are TGTGCCAGCAGCGCCGGACTAGCGGGATACAATGAG. It encodes CASSAGLAGYNE. The CDR3 as a whole reads CASSAGLAGYNEQFF.